Presented here are 32 T cell receptor beta chains from one specimen sequenced in a study of blood T cell repertoires in COVID-19. The repertoire was sequenced with immunoSEQ multiplex PCR; TCRdb's copy has only in-frame clones and lacks some. The table lists about 61,000 clones, roughly 86% of them singletons. Sequenced material: peripheral blood. These TCRs come from a woman in her forties or fifties with active or convalescent COVID-19.

This clone was counted a few times. This chain connects TRBV29-1 to TRBJ2-3, with TRBD2 identical over 11 bases. V lost 7 bases, J lost 2 bases, and 14 bases stayed unmatched. Germline loops: CDR1 SQVTM, CDR2 ANQGSEA. The CDR3 is 17 residues long. Written as DNA, the CDR3 is TGCAGCGCCCTAAAGCGACTAGCGGGGCCTCTCACAGATACGCAGTATTTT. Its translation is CSALKRLAGPLTDTQYF.

J is TRBJ2-7 and V is TRBV15, with 7 bases matching TRBD2. This CDR3 is built from 15 residues. J was trimmed by 2 bases and V by 2 bases; bases with no gene match: 6. Germline V CDR1 and CDR2: LNHNV, YYDKDF (reference sequence). CDR3 sequence (DNA): TGTGCCACCAGCAGAAATGGCGGGGGAACCTACGAGCAGTACTTC. It specifies CATSRNGGGTYEQYF.

The CDR3 loop is CASSIGIGQGKYTGELFF. CDR3 DNA: TGTGCCAGTAGTATCGGTATCGGACAGGGGAAGTACACCGGGGAGCTGTTTTTT. The chain recombines TRBV19 with TRBJ2-2, with 9 positions matching TRBD1. V was pared by 3 bases and J by 3 bases, with 11 bases of the junction left unmatched. Germline V gene lookup returns CDR1 LNHDA and CDR2 SQIVND (reference sequence). There are 18 residues in the CDR3. Together with reference TRBV19 and TRBJ2-2, the CDR3 gives the full variable domain: DGGITQSPKYLFRKEGQNVTLSCEQNLNHDAMYWYRQDPGQGLRLIYYSQIVNDFQKGDIAEGYSVSREKKESFPLTVTSAQKNPTAFYLCASSIGIGQGKYTGELFFGEGSRLTVL.

The chain links TRBV27 to TRBJ2-1; 9 positions agree with TRBD2. Trimming removed 2 bases from V and 6 bases from J; junction bases left unmatched: 2. Germline V gene lookup returns CDR1 MNHEY and CDR2 SMNVEV (reference sequence). The CDR3 contains 14 residues. CDR3 coding DNA: TGTGCCAGCAGTTTAATGGGACTAGCCAATGAGCAGTTCTTC. It is translated as CASSLMGLANEQFF.

CDR3 region: CASSQGHSSGANVLTF. DNA for the CDR3: TGCGCCAGCAGCCAAGGGCACAGCTCTGGGGCCAACGTCCTGACTTTC. The rearrangement links TRBV4-1 to TRBJ2-6; D not resolved. Germline CDR1 MGHRA, CDR2 YSYEKL. The CDR3 runs 16 residues. Trimming removed 1 base at V and 0 bases at J, with 7 bases between.

The count of this clone is one. This specimen includes other DNA sequences encoding the same CDR3. The J gene is TRBJ1-5, the V gene TRBV6-1, with D perhaps matching TRBD1 (5 bases). The ends were cut back, 2 bases at V and 6 bases at J, with 11 bases in the middle. Germline V gene sequence: CDR1 MNHNS, CDR2 SASEGT. CDR3 length: 14 residues. CDR3 amino acids: CASSESGVGQPQHF. CDR3 bases: TGTGCCAGCAGTGAATCGGGGGTCGGTCAGCCCCAGCATTTT.

The chain combines TRBV5-1 with TRBJ2-3, with 7 bases identical to TRBD2. Germline lookup yields CDR1 SGHRS and CDR2 YFSETQ. This CDR3 comprises 14 residues. V lost 6 bases to trimming and J lost 2 bases; unmatched junction nucleotides: 6. CDR3 nucleotides: TGCGCCAGCAATCTCGGGGACTACACAGATACGCAGTATTTT. Its protein product is CASNLGDYTDTQYF.

The chain is built from TRBV6-5 and TRBJ2-6; D remains ambiguous. V was cut by 7 bases and J by 0 bases, with 10 bases left in between. The CDR3 spans 15 residues. Germline V gives CDR1 MNHEY, CDR2 SVGAGI. The CDR3 coding sequence is TGTGCCAGCAATGTTTTCGTCTCTGGGGCCAACGTCCTGACTTTC. Its translation is CASNVFVSGANVLTF.

The gene calls are TRBV30 and TRBJ2-1; TRBD2 aligns across 8 bases. The germline gives CDR1 GTSNPN, CDR2 SVGIG (reference sequence). This CDR3 spans 11 amino acids. The CDR3 here is CTAGGYNEQFF. In DNA, the CDR3 is TGTACTGCGGGAGGCTACAATGAGCAGTTCTTC. Variable domain in full (rest from reference TRBV30 and TRBJ2-1): SQTIHQWPATLVQPVGSPLSLECTVEGTSNPNLYWYRQAAGRGLQLLFYSVGIGQISSEVPQNLSASRPQDRQFILSSKKLLLSDSGFYLCTAGGYNEQFFGPGTRLTVL.

This chain connects TRBV27 to TRBJ1-5; 7 bases map to TRBD1. Germline lookup yields CDR1 MNHEY and CDR2 SMNVEV (reference sequence). J was trimmed by 6 bases and V by 5 bases; bases with no gene match: 10. The CDR3 extends over 15 amino acids. CDR3 residues: CASSLLRDSGQPQHF. The CDR3 DNA follows: TGTGCCAGCAGTCTTCTCCGGGACAGTGGTCAGCCCCAGCATTTT.

V and J are TRBV28 and TRBJ1-2; 7 bases align to TRBD1. Unmatched junction bases numbered 8, after V lost 6 bases and J lost 4 bases. Germline V gene lookup returns CDR1 MDHEN and CDR2 SYDVKM. The length of the CDR3 is 14 residues. This CDR3 reads CASRSTGETYGYTF. CDR3 in DNA: TGTGCCAGCAGAAGCACAGGGGAAACCTATGGCTACACCTTC.

In nucleotides, the CDR3 is TGTGCCAGTACCCCGACAGGGAGTTACAATCAGCCCCAGCATTTT. This codes for CASTPTGSYNQPQHF. The V call is TRBV19, the J call TRBJ1-5; TRBD1 agrees at 7 bases. Germline V CDR1 and CDR2: LNHDA, SQIVND (reference sequence). This CDR3 spans 15 amino acids. The junction had 9 bases not matched to a gene; V was cut back by 7 bases and J by 3 bases.

The V and J genes are TRBV9 and TRBJ2-1, with 14 positions matching TRBD2. V gave up 5 bases and J gave up 0 bases; unmatched junction bases: 10. Germline V gives CDR1 SGDLS, CDR2 YYNGEE. The CDR3 is 19 residues long. The CDR3 DNA reads as TGTGCCAGCAGTCGGACTAGCGGGAGGTCCCAGAGCTCCTACAATGAGCAGTTCTTC. It translates to CASSRTSGRSQSSYNEQFF.

The chain carries TRBV18 and TRBJ2-5; weak D call: TRBD1 (6 bases). Germline V gene lookup returns CDR1 KGHSH and CDR2 LQKENI. The CDR3 contains 15 residues. V was trimmed by 0 bases and J by 7 bases, leaving 15 bases between them. For the CDR3, the DNA is TGTGCCAGCTCACCACCTGGGGGCTTGATCGTGACCCAGTACTTC. Protein: CASSPPGGLIVTQYF.

This chain links TRBV30 with TRBJ1-2; no clear D. V lost 2 bases and J 2 bases, leaving 3 bases between the germline ends. This CDR3 spans 11 amino acids. In germline, CDR1 is GTSNPN, CDR2 SVGIG (reference sequence). The DNA of the CDR3 is TGTGCCTGGAGTACAAACTATGGCTACACCTTC. The encoded protein is CAWSTNYGYTF.

The rearrangement links TRBV10-2 to TRBJ1-1; D is uncertain. Germline V lookup: CDR1 WSHSY, CDR2 SAAADI. The CDR3 sequence is 15 residues long. The V and J ends lost 6 bases and 0 bases respectively, with 14 bases between them. DNA for the CDR3: TGCGCCAGCAGATCGGCCCGTAGCCTGAACACTGAAGCTTTCTTT. It is translated as CASRSARSLNTEAFF.

This chain links TRBV27 with TRBJ2-3, with D perhaps TRBD2 (6 bases). The CDR3 is made up of 17 amino acids. V was trimmed by 0 bases and J by 5 bases, leaving 18 bases between them. Germline V gene data show CDR1 as MNHEY and CDR2 as SMNVEV (reference sequence). The CDR3 DNA is TGTGCCAGCAGTTTATCGGTCGGGACTTTCGCGTTAGATACGCAGTATTTT. Protein product: CASSLSVGTFALDTQYF.

Here the CDR3 DNA reads TGTGCCAGCAGCTTAGACGGGACAGGGGGCAGTTTTGAAAAACTGTTTTTT. This gives the protein CASSLDGTGGSFEKLFF. This chain connects TRBV11-2 to TRBJ1-4, with 12 bases fitting TRBD1. Looked up from germline, CDR1 is SGHAT and CDR2 is FQNNGV. The trim removed 0 bases at V and 7 bases at J, leaving 6 bases unmatched. The CDR3 contains 17 residues.

V gene TRBV9 combines with J gene TRBJ1-2, with D possibly being TRBD1 (6 bases). V gave up 2 bases and J gave up 4 bases, with 15 bases separating them. The CDR3 is 15 residues long. CDR1 is SGDLS and CDR2 is YYNGEE in the germline V gene. Here the CDR3 DNA reads TGTGCCAGCAGCGTTTCCGGGACACCAGCCTATGGCTACACCTTC. Translating gives CASSVSGTPAYGYTF.

V is TRBV4-2 and J is TRBJ2-2; 10 bases map to TRBD2. This CDR3 has 16 amino acids. Per the germline V gene, CDR1 is LGHNA and CDR2 is YNFKEQ. J was trimmed by 3 bases and V by 5 bases; bases with no gene match: 6. The CDR3 region has the DNA TGTGCCAGCAGCTACCAAACTAGCGGGGACACCGGGGAGCTGTTTTTT. Translation: CASSYQTSGDTGELFF.

This sequence joins TRBV6-5 and TRBJ2-3; a weak D match, TRBD2 (5 bases). The germline V gene encodes CDR1 MNHEY and CDR2 SVGAGI. This CDR3 has 13 residues. Trimming shortened V by 6 bases and J by 0 bases, and 7 bases separated the two germline ends. CDR3: CASRTKSTDTQYF. The CDR3 nucleotides read TGTGCCAGCAGGACTAAAAGCACAGATACGCAGTATTTT.

The chain has TRBV18 and TRBJ2-2, with TRBD1 matching 9 bases. The V gene's germline CDR1 is KGHSH and CDR2 LQKENI. The CDR3 contains 15 residues. With V trimmed by 3 bases and J by 3 bases, 2 bases remained unmatched. The CDR3 loop reads CASSPTGGYTGELFF. CDR3 sequence (DNA): TGTGCCAGCTCACCGACAGGGGGTTACACCGGGGAGCTGTTTTTT. The full variable domain, rest sourced from reference TRBV18 and TRBJ2-2, is NAGVMQNPRHLVRRRGQEARLRCSPMKGHSHVYWYRQLPEEGLKFMVYLQKENIIDESGMPKERFSAEFPKEGPSILRIQQVVRGDSAAYFCASSPTGGYTGELFFGEGSRLTVL.

The rearrangement joins TRBV9 to TRBJ1-1; D is uncertain. Germline V lookup: CDR1 SGDLS, CDR2 YYNGEE. The CDR3 length is 15 residues. V was clipped by 0 bases and J by 3 bases, with 12 bases between them. The CDR3 coding sequence is TGTGCCAGCAGCGTAGGTCCACAAGCGGACACTGAAGCTTTCTTT. This gives the protein CASSVGPQADTEAFF.

This chain links TRBV5-4 with TRBJ2-3, with 12 bases lining up with TRBD2. CDR3 length: 16 amino acids. V lost 4 bases to trimming and J lost 5 bases; unmatched junction nucleotides: 8. The germline V gene encodes CDR1 SGHNT and CDR2 YYREEE (reference sequence). The CDR3 nucleotides read TGTGCCAGCAGCCCCTCTAGCGGGAGGGTACTAGATACGCAGTATTTT. Translated, it gives CASSPSSGRVLDTQYF.

This clone was picked up a small number of times. The CDR3 loop reads CASSGRQTYPFTDTQYF. The CDR3 region has the DNA TGTGCCAGTAGTGGGCGACAGACCTACCCCTTCACAGATACGCAGTATTTT. The chain recombines TRBV19 with TRBJ2-3; D perhaps matches TRBD1 (5 bases). CDR3 length: 17 amino acids. Germline assignment: CDR1 LNHDA and CDR2 SQIVND (reference sequence). The V end lost 5 bases, the J end lost 2 bases, and 20 bases lay between the germline ends.

The J gene is TRBJ1-1, the V gene TRBV27, with a possible D match to TRBD1 (5 bases). Trimming stripped 4 bases from V and 11 bases from J, with 17 bases between. This CDR3 has 13 residues. CDR1 and CDR2 from the germline V gene are MNHEY and SMNVEV (reference sequence). The CDR3 DNA reads as TGTGCCAGCAGTTCCAACCCCGGGGGTGACGCTTTCTTT. Its translation is CASSSNPGGDAFF.

In DNA form, the CDR3 reads TGCGCCAGCAGCCAAGAAGAGCTAGTGGGACTAGCCAAAAACATTCAGTACTTC. Protein: CASSQEELVGLAKNIQYF. The chain is built from TRBV4-1 and TRBJ2-4, with D maybe TRBD2 (6 bases). CDR1 and CDR2 from the germline V gene are MGHRA and YSYEKL. This CDR3 is 18 amino acids long. Trimming pared 0 bases from V and 0 bases from J, leaving 15 bases between.

This chain connects TRBV24-1 to TRBJ2-7, with D maybe TRBD2 (6 bases). The germline gives CDR1 KGHDR, CDR2 SFDVKD. The V end was cut by 12 bases, the J end by 2 bases, with 28 bases between. The length of the CDR3 is 17 residues. The chain's CDR3 is CAAGTEQPDKKPYEQYF. The CDR3 nucleotides read TGTGCCGCCGGGACTGAACAACCAGATAAGAAGCCCTACGAGCAGTACTTC.

The chain uses TRBV2 and TRBJ1-2, with D uncertain. Deletions cut 6 bases from V and 2 bases from J, with 13 bases between. Germline lookup yields CDR1 SNHLY and CDR2 FYNNEI. The CDR3 covers 14 residues. The CDR3 DNA follows: TGTGCCAGCAGGGAAACTGACATCAACTATGGCTACACCTTC. Translation: CASRETDINYGYTF.

This clone was picked up one time. CDR3 nucleotide sequence: TGCGCCAGCAGCTTGGTAGGGGACTATAATTCACCCCTCCACTTT. Protein sequence: CASSLVGDYNSPLHF. V usage is TRBV5-1 and J usage is TRBJ1-6, with D possibly TRBD1 on 5 matching bases. CDR3 length: 15 amino acids. Germline V gives CDR1 SGHRS, CDR2 YFSETQ. V dropped 0 bases and J dropped 3 bases, with 7 bases sitting between them.

The rearrangement links TRBV6-5 to TRBJ1-2; tentatively, D is TRBD1 (5 bases). This CDR3 comprises 15 residues. Germline CDR1 reads MNHEY; CDR2 reads SVGAGI. V lost 6 bases to trimming and J lost 6 bases, with 20 bases between them. In DNA form, the CDR3 reads TGTGCCAGCAGAGTGGGGGGTCGAGTAGTAAATGGCTACACCTTC. Translation gives CASRVGGRVVNGYTF.

This clone has a single count. The chain employs TRBV3-1 (or the pseudogene TRBV3-2) and TRBJ2-7; possible D gene TRBD1, 6 bases. The CDR3 sequence is 14 residues long. The V end lost 4 bases, the J end lost 3 bases, and 13 bases lay between the germline ends. In germline, CDR1 is LGHDT, CDR2 YNNKEL (reference sequence). The CDR3 coding sequence is TGTGCCAGCAGCCGTCAGGGGAACGTCTACGAGCAGTACTTC. It encodes CASSRQGNVYEQYF.